This TCR beta chain is drawn from a study of shared clonotypes between healthy human individuals. Researchers sequenced unsorted PBMC DNA using ten immunoSEQ deep assay plates. Generated by immunoSEQ multiplex PCR, the TCRdb table keeps only in-frame clones and is missing some. This sample has about 510,000 clones, with roughly 85% found just once. On this clone itself: Its antigen is as yet unknown.

Study-level results: The small donor group covered limited genetic and exposure diversity.

Genomic DNA for unsorted samples was obtained from about 90 million PBMCs. Germline V gene sequence: CDR1 LNHDA, CDR2 SQIVND (reference sequence). CDR3 length: 14 amino acids. V was trimmed by 1 base and J by 1 base, leaving 7 bases between them. V usage is TRBV19 and J usage is TRBJ2-5; D gene ambiguous. Sequencing was performed on PBMCs. This TCR was recovered from a woman in her thirties or forties in good health. Some clones in this sample may be carry-over from other donors' samples. CDR3 sequence (DNA): TGTGCCAGTAGTATAGGCGTCAGCCAAGAGACCCAGTACTTC. This codes for CASSIGVSQETQYF.